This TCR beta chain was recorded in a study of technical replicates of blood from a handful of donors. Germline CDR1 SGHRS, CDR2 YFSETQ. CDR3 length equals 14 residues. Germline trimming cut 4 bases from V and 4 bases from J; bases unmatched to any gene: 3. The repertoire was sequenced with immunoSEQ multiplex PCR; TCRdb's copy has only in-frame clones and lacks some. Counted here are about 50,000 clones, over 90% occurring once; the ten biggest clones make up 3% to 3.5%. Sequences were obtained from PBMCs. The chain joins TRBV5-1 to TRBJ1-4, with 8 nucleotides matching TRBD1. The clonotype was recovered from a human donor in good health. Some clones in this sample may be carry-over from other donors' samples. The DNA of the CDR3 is TGCGCCAGCAGCACAGGGGGGGTTAATGAAAAACTGTTTTTT. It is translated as CASSTGGVNEKLFF.